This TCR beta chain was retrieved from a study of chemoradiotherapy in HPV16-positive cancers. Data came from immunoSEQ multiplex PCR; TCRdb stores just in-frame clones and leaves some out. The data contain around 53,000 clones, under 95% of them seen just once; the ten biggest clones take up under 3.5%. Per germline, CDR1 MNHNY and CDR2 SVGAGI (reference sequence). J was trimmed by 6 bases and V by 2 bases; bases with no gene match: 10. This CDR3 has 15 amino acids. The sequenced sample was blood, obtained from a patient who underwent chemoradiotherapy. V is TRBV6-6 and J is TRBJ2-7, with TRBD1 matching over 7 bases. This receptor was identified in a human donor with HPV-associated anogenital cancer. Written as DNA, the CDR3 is TGTGCCAGCAGTTACAGGGGGCGCGAGGTCAGCGAGCAGTACTTC. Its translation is CASSYRGREVSEQYF.